A single sample gave rise to the 8 T cell receptor beta chains below, sequenced in a study of T-cell reconstitution after alpha-beta-depleted transplantation in children. It was with unique molecular identifiers that the TCRbeta library was prepared. TCRdb reanalysed the PCR reads using MiXCR and keeps one entry per CDR3 protein. The data hold over 200,000 distinct CDR3 sequences, with under 13% observed a single time. The specimen comprised PBMCs, sampled before TCRalphabeta/CD19-depleted stem cell transplant. The receptors shown here come from a child under two years old with acute myeloid leukemia, due to receive a stem cell transplant.

The V and J genes are TRBV28 and TRBJ2-4; TRBD2 agrees at 7 bases. V trimming: 2 bases; J trimming: 7 bases; junction bases outside the gene matches: 5. Looked up from germline, CDR1 is MDHEN and CDR2 is SYDVKM. The CDR3 runs 14 residues. The CDR3: CASSLGQGGNIQYF. CDR3 bases: TGTGCCAGCAGTTTAGGGCAGGGAGGGAACATTCAGTACTTC.

In its sample, this clonotype was seen many times. J is TRBJ2-3 and V is TRBV12-3 or TRBV12-4, with a possible D match to TRBD2 (5 bases). This CDR3 comprises 14 residues. Trimming shortened V by 3 bases and J by 3 bases, and 10 bases separated the two germline ends. The CDR3 spells CASSLVGGTDTQYF. The DNA for the CDR3 is TGTGCCAGCAGTTTGGTCGGAGGAACAGATACGCAGTATTTT.

This clonotype was observed at least ten times. This chain links TRBV12-3 or TRBV12-4 with TRBJ1-2; D is uncertain. With 2 bases removed from V and 0 bases from J, the gap between germline ends came to 13 bases. The CDR3 loop spans 16 amino acids. The DNA for the CDR3 is TGTGCCAGCAGTTTATTCCCCATAGCCCCTAACTATGGCTACACCTTC. This encodes CASSLFPIAPNYGYTF.

This chain connects TRBV7-9 to TRBJ1-1, with TRBD1 as a possible D gene (6 bases). Germline V lookup: CDR1 SEHNR, CDR2 FQNEAQ (reference sequence). Trimming shortened V by 5 bases and J by 11 bases, and 15 bases separated the two germline ends. The CDR3 covers 12 residues. The CDR3 bases are TGTGCCAGCAGCCAATCTACAGGGAGGGCTTTCTTT. Translating it yields CASSQSTGRAFF.

The rearrangement uses TRBV6-2 or TRBV6-3 and TRBJ2-7; unclear D gene. CDR1 and CDR2 (germline): MNHEY, SVGEGT. Trimming took 2 bases from V and 2 from J, leaving 10 bases between them. The CDR3 covers 14 residues. The CDR3 protein is CASSYPGRTYEQYF. CDR3 DNA sequence: TGTGCCAGCAGTTACCCCGGACGAACCTACGAGCAGTACTTC.

This clonotype appeared many times. This chain links TRBV5-6 with TRBJ1-1; no definite D call. CDR1 is SGHDT, CDR2 YYEEEE, per germline. Trimming removed 6 bases from V and 0 bases from J, with 15 bases in between. The CDR3 spans 15 residues. The CDR3, as DNA: TGTGCCAGCAACCCCCCTAGCAACATGAACACTGAAGCTTTCTTT. Protein: CASNPPSNMNTEAFF.

This clonotype was detected ten times or more. The chain recombines TRBV9 with TRBJ2-7, with 8 positions matching TRBD2. Germline trimming cut 3 bases from V and 1 base from J; bases unmatched to any gene: 6. The CDR3 runs to 15 residues. Germline V CDR1 and CDR2: SGDLS, YYNGEE. CDR3 DNA sequence: TGTGCCAGCAGCGGAGAGCGGGGGCCATCCTACGAGCAGTACTTC. Translated: CASSGERGPSYEQYF.

This clonotype was seen at least ten times. This chain connects TRBV20-1 to TRBJ2-3; 13 positions agree with TRBD2. Trimming cost V 5 bases and J 3 bases; bases outside gene matches: 8. This CDR3 is built from 16 residues. Germline V CDR1 and CDR2: DFQATT, SNEGSKA (reference sequence). CDR3 loop: CSAVTSGGARTDTQYF. In DNA form, the CDR3 reads TGCAGTGCTGTTACTAGCGGGGGGGCCAGGACAGATACGCAGTATTTT.